Listed below are T cell receptor beta chains from one sample, sequenced in a study of T-cell memory formation after mild COVID-19. TCRdb reanalysed the 5' RACE reads using MiXCR and keeps one entry per CDR3 protein. The table includes about 190,000 distinct CDR3 sequences, 15% to 20% detected once. Source material: PBMCs or a T cell subset sorted from them (not recorded which). Source of these receptors: an adult woman who had mild COVID-19 (a few samples of this study predate the infection). Cell type and time point are not known. Both conserved end residues are part of each CDR3. Each record gives: D gene, J gene, V gene, clone size, CDR3 DNA, CDR3 protein. The D gene is left open where the match is weak. Size values are once, few and many counts, or a class for expanded clones, and some rows have none.

TRBD2 | TRBJ2-7 | TRBV12-3/TRBV12-4 | few | TGTGCCAGCAGTTTAGGGCTAGCGGGCCTTATACGAAAGCAGTACTTC | CASSLGLAGLIRKQYF
. | TRBJ1-4 | TRBV4-3 | . | TGCGCCAGCAGCCAATCAAGGGCTAACGGAGAAAAACTGTTTTTT | CASSQSRANGEKLFF
TRBD1 | TRBJ2-2 | TRBV3-1 | few | TGTGCCAGCAGCCATAGACCCTTCGGACAGGGAGATACCGGGGAGCTGTTTTTT | CASSHRPFGQGDTGELFF
. | TRBJ1-1 | TRBV12-3/TRBV12-4 | . | TGTGCCAGCAGTTTAACGTGGGGCACTGAAGCTTTCTTT | CASSLTWGTEAFF
TRBD1 | TRBJ2-1 | TRBV29-1 | few | TGCAGCGTACCGACAGGGAGCTCCTACAATGAGCAGTTCTTC | CSVPTGSSYNEQFF
TRBD1 | TRBJ2-5 | TRBV6-1 | few | TGTGCCAGCATTAACCGGGACAGGGGGCTCTACCAAGAGACCCAGTACTTC | CASINRDRGLYQETQYF
. | TRBJ1-6 | TRBV20-1 | . | TGCAGTGCTAGAGATTCTGGCGGGGTAGAGGGTTCACCCCTCCACTTT | CSARDSGGVEGSPLHF
TRBD1 | TRBJ2-7 | TRBV29-1 | many | TGCAGCGTCGAGGGACAGGGAACCCGCGAGCAGTACTTC | CSVEGQGTREQYF
TRBD2 | TRBJ2-1 | TRBV6-2/TRBV6-3 | . | TGTGCCAGCAGTTTCCCCGCCAGGGCGGGAGTTTGGGATGAGCAGTTCTTC | CASSFPARAGVWDEQFF
TRBD1 | TRBJ1-1 | TRBV6-5 | few | TGTGCCAGCAGTTACTCTGCAGGGGGGCTTGTCTTCTTT | CASSYSAGGLVFF
TRBD1 | TRBJ2-5 | TRBV7-2 | few | TGTGCCAGCAGCAGGCTTAAGGACAGGGCTCCCCAAGAGACCCAGTACTTC | CASSRLKDRAPQETQYF
TRBD2 | TRBJ2-7 | TRBV5-5 | . | TGTGCCAGCAGCCGGGGACTAGGAGCCTACGAGCAGTACTTC | CASSRGLGAYEQYF
TRBD1 | TRBJ1-2 | TRBV24-1 | . | TGTGCCACCAGTGAGCCCGGGACAGCCCCGTTTGATGGCTACACCTTC | CATSEPGTAPFDGYTF
. | TRBJ2-7 | TRBV7-9 | few | TGTGCCAGCAGCTTAGGAACCCGGCGGGTCGAGCAGTACTTC | CASSLGTRRVEQYF
. | TRBJ1-2 | TRBV29-1 | . | TGCAGCGTTGAAGCGCCAGTGCGGAACTATGGCTACACCTTC | CSVEAPVRNYGYTF
. | TRBJ1-1 | TRBV7-9 | many | TGTGCCAGCAGCCTCAGGGACACTGAAGCTTTCTTT | CASSLRDTEAFF
. | TRBJ1-5 | TRBV14 | . | TGTGCCAGCAGCCAAGGGGGTCTGATGCCCCAGCATTTT | CASSQGGLMPQHF
TRBD1 | TRBJ2-1 | TRBV20-1 | few | TGCAGTGCTCCCAAGGGGGCTAGTTATGGGGGTGAGCAGTTCTTC | CSAPKGASYGGEQFF
. | TRBJ1-1 | TRBV7-3 | . | TGTGCCAGCAGCGCTGGGACATTTATGAACACTGAAGCTTTCTTT | CASSAGTFMNTEAFF
. | TRBJ2-5 | TRBV14 | few | TGTGCCAGCAGCCAAGATAGGTGGACCCAGTACTTC | CASSQDRWTQYF
TRBD1 | TRBJ2-4 | TRBV20-1 | . | TGCAGTGCTAGATCCCGGACAGGGAAAAACATTCAGTACTTC | CSARSRTGKNIQYF
. | TRBJ1-2 | TRBV2 | . | TGTGCCAGCAGTAATTCCAACTATGGCTACACCTTC | CASSNSNYGYTF
. | TRBJ1-6 | TRBV12-3/TRBV12-4 | . | TGTGCCAGCAGCTCAACAGGGCAAGGTTCACCCCTCCACTTT | CASSSTGQGSPLHF
. | TRBJ2-7 | TRBV11-2 | many | TGTGCCAGCAGCCGGGGGACCTACGAGCAGTACTTC | CASSRGTYEQYF
TRBD1 | TRBJ2-5 | TRBV5-5 | . | TGTGCCAGCAGCCCCGGGACAGCCTTTGTCCCGGGGACCCAGTACTTC | CASSPGTAFVPGTQYF
TRBD1 | TRBJ1-4 | TRBV12-3/TRBV12-4 | . | TGTGCCAGCAGTCGCCCGCAGGGGGGACGGGAAAAACTGTTTTTT | CASSRPQGGREKLFF
TRBD2 | TRBJ2-7 | TRBV20-1 | few | TGCAGTGCTAGCGGTAGCGGGAGTAAAGCCTACGAGCAGTACTTC | CSASGSGSKAYEQYF
. | TRBJ1-1 | TRBV5-1 | . | TGCGCCAGCCGGAGGGCAGGAGGGGCTGAAGCTTTCTTT | CASRRAGGAEAFF
TRBD1 | TRBJ2-2 | TRBV24-1 | . | TGTGCCACCAGTTCTAGGGGGCCCACCGGGGAGCTGTTTTTT | CATSSRGPTGELFF
. | TRBJ2-7 | TRBV11-1 | many | TGTGCCAGCAGCTTAGCTTCCTACGAGCAGTACTTC | CASSLASYEQYF
. | TRBJ2-4 | TRBV18 | few | TGTGCCAGCTCACCTCTGGAGATAGCCAAAAACATTCAGTACTTC | CASSPLEIAKNIQYF
TRBD1 | TRBJ2-7 | TRBV3-1 | . | TGTGCCAGCAGCCATCGGACAGGGGACTACGAGCAGTACTTC | CASSHRTGDYEQYF
. | TRBJ1-1 | TRBV24-1 | . | TGTGCCACCAGTCCCAGGGGGAACACTGAAGCTTTCTTT | CATSPRGNTEAFF
TRBD1 | TRBJ2-7 | TRBV5-1 | once | TGCGCCAGCAGCGAGACACTGGGACAGGGAAGTGGCGAGCAGTACTTC | CASSETLGQGSGEQYF
. | TRBJ2-7 | TRBV3-1 | . | TGTGCCAGCAGCCAAAACGGGAACTCCTACGAGCAGTACTTC | CASSQNGNSYEQYF
TRBD1 | TRBJ2-7 | TRBV28 | few | TGTGCCAGCAGTTTAGGGACAACAGGGGACTACGAGCAGTACTTC | CASSLGTTGDYEQYF
TRBD1 | TRBJ1-6 | TRBV11-1 | few | TGTGCCAGCAGACGACAGGGGCCTATTTCACCCCTCCACTTT | CASRRQGPISPLHF
. | TRBJ2-7 | TRBV7-2 | . | TGTGCCAGCAGACGAGGCGGTCCGAGCTCCTACGAGCAGTACTTC | CASRRGGPSSYEQYF
TRBD2 | TRBJ2-7 | TRBV18 | many | TGTGCCAGCTCACCAAGTCTCCTAGCGGGACCATCCTACGAGCAGTACTTC | CASSPSLLAGPSYEQYF
TRBD1 | TRBJ1-4 | TRBV6-1 | once | TGTGCCAGCATACCGGGACAGTTTAGTGAAAAACTGTTTTTT | CASIPGQFSEKLFF
TRBD1 | TRBJ2-5 | TRBV6-5 | . | TGTGCCAGCAGTAGGACGACAGGGAGTCGGGAAGAGACCCAGTACTTC | CASSRTTGSREETQYF
. | TRBJ1-3 | TRBV4-1 | . | TGCGCCAGCAGTCCGCGGGAGGCAACTGGAAACACCATATATTTT | CASSPREATGNTIYF
TRBD1 | TRBJ1-6 | TRBV5-1 | . | TGCGCCAGCAGCCCACAGGACAGGGACCCCCTCCACTTT | CASSPQDRDPLHF
. | TRBJ2-3 | TRBV12-3/TRBV12-4 | . | TGTGCCAGCAGTTTATGGGGCAGCACTAGCACAGATACGCAGTATTTT | CASSLWGSTSTDTQYF
TRBD2 | TRBJ2-5 | TRBV29-1 | . | TGCAGCGTTGAGCACGGGGGGACCCAAGAGACCCAGTACTTC | CSVEHGGTQETQYF